This TCR beta chain emerged from a study of blood T cell repertoires in COVID-19. Across the whole study: Nucleic acid was either cDNA or gDNA, and it came from T cells, B-cell-depleted T cells, or PBMCs.

Clones were read by immunoSEQ multiplex PCR, and TCRdb kept only the in-frame ones, dropping some. This table has approximately 200,000 clones, 87% appearing once. The CDR3 has 18 residues. CDR1 is SEHNR and CDR2 is FQNEAQ in the germline V gene (reference sequence). Germline trimming cut 5 bases from V and 3 bases from J; bases unmatched to any gene: 9. Residents of approximately 25 US areas, aged 18 to 89 years, made up the participants. Either two negative PCRs, clearance, or symptom resolution qualified Cohort 3 donors as recovered. Source material: PBMCs or T cells enriched from blood (not recorded which). This sequence joins TRBV7-9 and TRBJ2-5, with 16 bases fitting TRBD2. The sequence was obtained from a woman between 25 and 40 years old who had recovered from COVID-19. CDR3 in DNA: TGTGCCAGCAGCCCTTCACCGGGACTAGCGGGGGGGGAAGAGACCCAGTACTTC. Translated: CASSPSPGLAGGEETQYF. Looking up the rest from reference TRBV7-9 and TRBJ2-5 gives the full variable domain: DTGVSQNPRHKITKRGQNVTFRCDPISEHNRLYWYRQTLGQGPEFLTYFQNEAQLEKSRLLSDRFSAERPKGSFSTLEIQRTEQGDSAMYLCASSPSPGLAGGEETQYFGPGTRLLVL.